This TCR beta chain is from a study of beta chain features in type 1 diabetes. The isolated RNA, all of it, was reverse transcribed, so expressed TCRB transcripts were what got sequenced. Some clones are missing from TCRdb's copy, which holds only in-frame ones; the method was immunoSEQ multiplex PCR. Of tens of thousands of clones listed, 64% are singletons. Per germline, CDR1 MNHNS and CDR2 SASEGT. The CDR3 has 14 residues. V dropped 4 bases and J dropped 5 bases, with 13 bases sitting between them. This receptor was taken from a woman in her twenties or thirties in good health. The chain combines TRBV6-1 with TRBJ2-3; the D is unclear. The material sequenced was Tregs from blood. Here the CDR3 DNA reads TGTGCCAGCAGTGTTTTCGGTGGTCAAGATACGCAGTATTTT. Encoded protein: CASSVFGGQDTQYF.